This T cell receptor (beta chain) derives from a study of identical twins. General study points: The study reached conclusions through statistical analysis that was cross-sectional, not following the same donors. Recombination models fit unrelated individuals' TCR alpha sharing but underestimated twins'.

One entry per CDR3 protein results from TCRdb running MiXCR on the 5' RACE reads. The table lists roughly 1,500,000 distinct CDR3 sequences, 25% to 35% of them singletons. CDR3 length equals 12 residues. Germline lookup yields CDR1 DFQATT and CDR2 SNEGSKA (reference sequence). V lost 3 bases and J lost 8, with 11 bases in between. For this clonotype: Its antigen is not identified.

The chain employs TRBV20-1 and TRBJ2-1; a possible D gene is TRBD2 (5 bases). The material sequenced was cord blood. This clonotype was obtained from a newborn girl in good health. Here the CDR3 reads CSASPLGDEQFF. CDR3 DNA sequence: TGCAGTGCTAGCCCACTAGGTGATGAGCAGTTCTTC.